The clone carrying this TCR beta chain is a singleton in its sample. The source of the sample is a study of blood T cell repertoires in COVID-19. Sequencing used immunoSEQ multiplex PCR; TCRdb keeps in-frame clones, though not all of them. The table has around 100,000 clones, just under 85% seen once. This sequence originates from a man in his fifties or sixties with active or convalescent COVID-19. Specimen: peripheral blood.

CDR3 nucleotides: TGTGCCACCAGCAGAGAGGGACAGGGGTACGAGCAGTACTTC. Encoded protein: CATSREGQGYEQYF. This chain joins TRBV15 and TRBJ2-7; the match to TRBD1 covers 10 bases. With 0 bases clipped from V and 4 bases from J, the junction kept 0 bases outside the gene matches. This CDR3 comprises 14 residues. The germline V gene encodes CDR1 LNHNV and CDR2 YYDKDF (reference sequence).